This T cell receptor beta chain was identified in a study of hypomethylating agent response in myelodysplastic syndrome. For the study at large: Of patients, about 75% of the 11 got azacitidine and 3 of 11 decitabine. Six or seven patients responded with complete response or hematologic improvement; four or five did not.

Whole-study results and caveats: No significant post-treatment change in richness, rarefaction diversity or clonality, across all patients or response groups.

CDR3 length equals 15 residues. V was trimmed by 3 bases and J by 3 bases, leaving 15 bases between them. The germline V gene has CDR1 LNHDA and CDR2 SQIVND (reference sequence). Within the sample, this clone is large. Its target is unknown. Two replicates of 200 ng each gave 400 ng DNA per sample, survey resolution. TCRdb's table, derived via immunoSEQ multiplex PCR, lists solely in-frame clones and lacks some. Of around 3,300 clones detected, around 82% appear once; the ten largest clones hold 27%. The clonotype originates from a human donor with myelodysplastic syndrome. The gene calls are TRBV19 and TRBJ2-7; D unresolved. Sequences were derived from bone marrow, sampled before or after starting hypomethylating agent treatment for myelodysplastic syndrome (not recorded which). The CDR3 nucleotides read TGTGCCAGTAGTATCGCCCCGCGCGGAGACTACGAGCAGTACTTC. It translates to CASSIAPRGDYEQYF.